This T cell receptor (beta chain) was identified during a study of esophageal squamous cell carcinoma under preoperative chemotherapy. Time point specified: before preoperative PTX-NDP chemotherapy. This CDR3 comprises 17 residues. Germline CDR1 reads SGHTA; CDR2 reads FQGTGA. The V end lost 5 bases, the J end lost 3 bases, and 22 bases lay between the germline ends. TCRdb itself ran the PCR reads through MiXCR, one entry per CDR3 protein. The profile shows 25,000 to 35,000 distinct CDR3 sequences, 49% of them singletons. The genes are TRBV7-3 and TRBJ2-5, with D perhaps assigned TRBD1 or TRBD2 (6 bases each). The clonotype was recovered from a human donor with esophageal squamous cell carcinoma. The donor label of this sample is uncertain. Collection took place from a patient given preoperative chemotherapy. The CDR3 reads CASSARPGGGDKETQYF. In DNA, the CDR3 is TGTGCCAGCAGCGCCAGGCCCGGGGGCGGTGACAAAGAGACCCAGTACTTC. The full variable domain, completed using reference TRBV7-3 and TRBJ2-5, is GAGVSQTPSNKVTEKGKYVELRCDPISGHTALYWYRQSLGQGPEFLIYFQGTGAADDSGLPNDRFFAVRPEGSVSTLKIQRTERGDSAVYLCASSARPGGGDKETQYFGPGTRLLVL.